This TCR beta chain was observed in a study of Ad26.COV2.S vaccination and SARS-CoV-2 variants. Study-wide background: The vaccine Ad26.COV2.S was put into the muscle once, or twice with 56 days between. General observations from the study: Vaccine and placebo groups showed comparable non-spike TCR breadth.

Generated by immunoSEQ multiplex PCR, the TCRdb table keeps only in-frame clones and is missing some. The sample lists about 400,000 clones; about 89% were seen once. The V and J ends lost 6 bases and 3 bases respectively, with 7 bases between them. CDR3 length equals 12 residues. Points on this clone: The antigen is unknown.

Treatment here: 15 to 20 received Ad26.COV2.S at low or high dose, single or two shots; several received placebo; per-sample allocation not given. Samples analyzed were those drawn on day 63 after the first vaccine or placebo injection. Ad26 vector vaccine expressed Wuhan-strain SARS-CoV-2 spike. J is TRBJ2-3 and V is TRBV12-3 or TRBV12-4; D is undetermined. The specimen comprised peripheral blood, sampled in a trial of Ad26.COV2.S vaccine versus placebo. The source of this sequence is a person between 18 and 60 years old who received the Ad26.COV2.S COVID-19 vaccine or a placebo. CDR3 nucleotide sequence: TGTGCCAGCAGAGCTAGAACAGATACGCAGTATTTT. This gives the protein CASRARTDTQYF.